A selection of T cell receptor beta chains follows, all from one sample in a study of T cell responses to AZD1222 COVID-19 vaccine. TCRdb keeps only in-frame clones here, not all; method: immunoSEQ multiplex PCR. The table has 150,000 to 200,000 clones, 90% to 95% seen once. The source material was peripheral blood, sampled 28 days after the second AZD1222 dose. These TCRs come from an adult who received the AZD1222 COVID-19 vaccine. CDR3s include the opening cysteine and the closing phenylalanine or tryptophan. A D gene is named only where the DNA matches it firmly. For some rows the clone size is stated as once, few or many, or as a class when expanded; others skip it.

abundance	v_gene	j_gene	d_gene	CDR3aa	CDR3nt
NA	TRBV7-9	TRBJ2-1	TRBD2	CASSAGTNPPQFF	TGTGCCAGCAGCGCCGGGACTAATCCACCGCAGTTCTTC
once	TRBV11-2	TRBJ2-3	TRBD2	CASSLILAGVSSTDTQYF	TGTGCCAGCAGCTTAATCCTAGCGGGGGTGTCATCCACAGATACGCAGTATTTT
NA	TRBV3-1/TRBV3-2	TRBJ2-2	NA	CASSRTDSNTGELFF	TGTGCCAGCAGCCGGACAGACTCGAACACCGGGGAGCTGTTTTTT
NA	TRBV19	TRBJ1-5	TRBD1	CASSKGQGAVQPQHF	TGTGCCAGTAGTAAAGGACAGGGGGCCGTTCAGCCCCAGCATTTT
NA	TRBV3-1/TRBV3-2	TRBJ2-7	TRBD1	CASSPRGATGAYEQYF	TGTGCCAGCAGCCCACGAGGGGCCACAGGGGCCTACGAGCAGTACTTC
NA	TRBV18	TRBJ1-4	NA	CASSPNRFDIFEKLFF	TGTGCCAGCTCACCAAACCGTTTCGATATTTTTGAAAAACTGTTTTTT
NA	TRBV15	TRBJ1-1	NA	CATSRDRFGTEAFF	TGTGCCACCAGCAGAGATCGGTTTGGCACTGAAGCTTTCTTT
NA	TRBV9	TRBJ2-7	NA	CASSVEASQYEQYF	TGTGCCAGCAGCGTAGAGGCCAGCCAATACGAGCAGTACTTC
NA	TRBV9	TRBJ2-1	NA	CASSVKADYNEQFF	TGTGCCAGCAGCGTAAAGGCCGATTACAATGAGCAGTTCTTC
once	TRBV19	TRBJ1-1	TRBD1	CASTRNRGATEAFF	TGTGCCAGTACCAGGAACAGGGGCGCCACTGAAGCTTTCTTT